Sequencing of this T cell receptor (beta chain) was carried out in a study of glioma-infiltrating T cells after dendritic cell vaccination. The time point: after dendritic cell vaccination, including at tumor progression/relapse. General observations from the study: Higher pretreatment TIL content predicted longer progression-free time and survival.

The V and J ends lost 4 bases and 3 bases respectively, with 7 bases between them. The CDR3 is made up of 13 amino acids. Looked up from germline, CDR1 is SNHLY and CDR2 is FYNNEI. On this clone itself: Antigen specificity is unknown.

Input was approximately 2 ug genomic DNA, or all available if less. Amplification used 60 V beta primers and 13 J beta primers. Measured with immunoSEQ multiplex PCR; TCRdb has only the in-frame clones, and not every one. Of about 94,000 clones detected, 80% appear once; the ten largest clones hold about 5.5%. The chain combines TRBV2 with TRBJ2-1; weak D call: TRBD1 (5 bases). Sequenced material: blood, taken after dendritic cell vaccination. This receptor was identified in a human donor with glioblastoma. The CDR3: CASSAGFYNEQFF. CDR3 coding DNA: TGTGCCAGCAGTGCAGGGTTCTACAATGAGCAGTTCTTC. Looking up the rest from reference TRBV2 and TRBJ2-1 gives the full variable domain: EPEVTQTPSHQVTQMGQEVILRCVPISNHLYFYWYRQILGQKVEFLVSFYNNEISEKSEIFDDQFSVERPDGSNFTLKIRSTKLEDSAMYFCASSAGFYNEQFFGPGTRLTVL.